This T cell receptor (beta chain) originates from a study of identical twins. The CDR3 is 16 amino acids. Trimming left V 3 bases short and J 1 base short, with 15 bases between. Per germline, CDR1 MGHRA and CDR2 YSYEKL. This clonotype was counted at least ten times. The authors used template switching to add a universal primer site and gave cDNA unique molecular identifiers. TCRdb independently ran MiXCR on the 5' RACE reads; one entry per CDR3 protein. This table has 350,000 to 450,000 distinct CDR3 sequences, about a fifth appearing once. This TCR came from a middle-aged man in good health. The gene calls are TRBV4-1 and TRBJ2-5, with D unresolved. The sample consisted of naive T cells sorted from blood. CDR3 in amino acids: CASSQVYRVFQETQYF. The CDR3 nucleotides are TGCGCCAGCAGCCAGGTATACCGGGTCTTCCAAGAGACCCAGTACTTC.